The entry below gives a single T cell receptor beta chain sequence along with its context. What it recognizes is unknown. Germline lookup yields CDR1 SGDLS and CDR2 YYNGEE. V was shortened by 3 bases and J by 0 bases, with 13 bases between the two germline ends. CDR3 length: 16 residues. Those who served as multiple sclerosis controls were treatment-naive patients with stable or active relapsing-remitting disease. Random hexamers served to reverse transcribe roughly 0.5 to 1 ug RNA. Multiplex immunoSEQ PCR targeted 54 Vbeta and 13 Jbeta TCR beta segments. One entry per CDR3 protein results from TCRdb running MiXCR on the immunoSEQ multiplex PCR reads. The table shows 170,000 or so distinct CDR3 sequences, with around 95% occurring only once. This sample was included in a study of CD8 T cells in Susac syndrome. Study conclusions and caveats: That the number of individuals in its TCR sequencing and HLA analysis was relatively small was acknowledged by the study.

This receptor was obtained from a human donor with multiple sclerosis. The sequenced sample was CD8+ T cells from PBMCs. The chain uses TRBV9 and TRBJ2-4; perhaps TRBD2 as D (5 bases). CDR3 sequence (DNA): TGTGCCAGCAGCGAGTCAATCGGGGTAGCCAAAAACATTCAGTACTTC. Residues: CASSESIGVAKNIQYF. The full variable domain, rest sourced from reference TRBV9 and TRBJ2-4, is DSGVTQTPKHLITATGQRVTLRCSPRSGDLSVYWYQQSLDQGLQFLIQYYNGEERAKGNILERFSAQQFPDLHSELNLSSLELGDSALYFCASSESIGVAKNIQYFGAGTRLSVL.